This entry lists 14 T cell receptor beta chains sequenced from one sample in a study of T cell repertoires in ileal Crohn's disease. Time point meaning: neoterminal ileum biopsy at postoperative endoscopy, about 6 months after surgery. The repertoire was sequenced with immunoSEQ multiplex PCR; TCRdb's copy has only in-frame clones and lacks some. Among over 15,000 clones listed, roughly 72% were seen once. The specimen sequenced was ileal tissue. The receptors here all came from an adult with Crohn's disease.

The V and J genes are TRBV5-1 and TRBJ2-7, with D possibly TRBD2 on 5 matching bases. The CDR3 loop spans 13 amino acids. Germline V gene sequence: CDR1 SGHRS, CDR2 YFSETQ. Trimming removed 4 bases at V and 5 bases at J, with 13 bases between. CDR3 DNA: TGCGCCAGCAGCCCCACTAGAAGCCACGAGCAGTACTTC. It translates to CASSPTRSHEQYF. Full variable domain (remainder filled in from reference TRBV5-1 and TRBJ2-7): KAGVTQTPRYLIKTRGQQVTLSCSPISGHRSVSWYQQTPGQGLQFLFEYFSETQRNKGNFPGRFSGRQFSNSRSEMNVSTLELGDSALYLCASSPTRSHEQYFGPGTRLTVT.

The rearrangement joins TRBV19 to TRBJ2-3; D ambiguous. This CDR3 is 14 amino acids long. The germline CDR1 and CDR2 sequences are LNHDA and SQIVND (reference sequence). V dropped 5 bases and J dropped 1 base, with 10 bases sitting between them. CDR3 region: CASSQALRTDTQYF. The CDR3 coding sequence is TGTGCCAGTAGTCAAGCTCTTCGCACAGATACGCAGTATTTT. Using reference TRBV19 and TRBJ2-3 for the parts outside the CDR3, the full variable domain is DGGITQSPKYLFRKEGQNVTLSCEQNLNHDAMYWYRQDPGQGLRLIYYSQIVNDFQKGDIAEGYSVSREKKESFPLTVTSAQKNPTAFYLCASSQALRTDTQYFGPGTRLTVL.

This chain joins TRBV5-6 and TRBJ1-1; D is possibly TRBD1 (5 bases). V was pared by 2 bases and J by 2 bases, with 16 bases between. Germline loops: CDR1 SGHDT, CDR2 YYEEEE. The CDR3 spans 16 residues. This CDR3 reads CASSFISGGRNTEAFF. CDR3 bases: TGTGCCAGCAGCTTCATCTCGGGGGGACGAAACACTGAAGCTTTCTTT.

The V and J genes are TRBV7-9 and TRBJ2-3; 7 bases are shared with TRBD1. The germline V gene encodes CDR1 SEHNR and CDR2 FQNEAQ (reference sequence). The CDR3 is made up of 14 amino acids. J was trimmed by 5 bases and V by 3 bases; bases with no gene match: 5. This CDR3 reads CASSFDRVGDTQYF. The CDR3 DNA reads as TGTGCCAGCAGCTTTGACAGGGTCGGAGATACGCAGTATTTT.

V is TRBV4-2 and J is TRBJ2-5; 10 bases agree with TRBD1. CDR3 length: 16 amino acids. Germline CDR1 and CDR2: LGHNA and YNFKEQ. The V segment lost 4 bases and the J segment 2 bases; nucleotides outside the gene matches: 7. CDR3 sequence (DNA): TGTGCCAGCAGCCCTGGGGGGACAGGGGAACAAGAGACCCAGTACTTC. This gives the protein CASSPGGTGEQETQYF.

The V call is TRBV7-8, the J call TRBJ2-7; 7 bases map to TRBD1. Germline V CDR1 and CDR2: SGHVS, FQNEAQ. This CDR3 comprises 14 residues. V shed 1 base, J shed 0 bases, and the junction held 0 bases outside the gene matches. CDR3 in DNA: TGTGCCAGCAGCTTAGGGGACAGCTCCTACGAGCAGTACTTC. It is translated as CASSLGDSSYEQYF.

The DNA for the CDR3 is TGTGCCAGCACCAGCTCCGGGACTAGCGGGAGGGGGATTGAGCAGTTCTTC. Translating it yields CASTSSGTSGRGIEQFF. The chain carries TRBV2 and TRBJ2-1, with 16 bases lining up with TRBD2. The junction had 12 bases not matched to a gene; V was cut back by 7 bases and J by 9 bases. Germline V gene lookup returns CDR1 SNHLY and CDR2 FYNNEI. The CDR3 loop spans 17 amino acids.

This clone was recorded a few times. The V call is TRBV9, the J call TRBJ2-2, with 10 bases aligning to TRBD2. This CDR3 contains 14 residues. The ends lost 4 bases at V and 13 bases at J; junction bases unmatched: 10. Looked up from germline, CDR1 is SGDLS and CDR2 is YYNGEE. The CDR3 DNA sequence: TGTGCCAGCAGCTCAGAGGCTAGCGGGGGTCTGCTGTTTTTT. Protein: CASSSEASGGLLFF.

The CDR3 spells CASSLVPPGGPGNIQYF. The CDR3, as DNA: TGTGCCAGCAGCTTAGTCCCCCCGGGGGGGCCTGGAAACATTCAGTACTTC. The genes are TRBV7-2 and TRBJ2-4; TRBD2 agrees at 8 bases. The junction had 11 bases not matched to a gene; V was cut back by 1 base and J by 6 bases. Germline lookup yields CDR1 SGHTA and CDR2 FQGNSA. This CDR3 has 17 residues.

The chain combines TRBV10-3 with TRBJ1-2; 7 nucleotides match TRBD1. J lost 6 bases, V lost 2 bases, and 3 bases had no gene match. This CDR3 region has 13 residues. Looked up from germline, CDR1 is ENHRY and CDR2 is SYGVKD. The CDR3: CAISEDRVNGYTF. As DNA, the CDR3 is TGTGCCATCAGTGAGGACAGGGTTAATGGCTACACCTTC.

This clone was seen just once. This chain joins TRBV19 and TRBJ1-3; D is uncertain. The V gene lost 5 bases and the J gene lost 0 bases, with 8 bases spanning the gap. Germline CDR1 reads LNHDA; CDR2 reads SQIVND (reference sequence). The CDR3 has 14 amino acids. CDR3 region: CASSPANSGNTIYF. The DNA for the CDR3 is TGTGCCAGTAGTCCCGCGAACTCTGGAAACACCATATATTTT.

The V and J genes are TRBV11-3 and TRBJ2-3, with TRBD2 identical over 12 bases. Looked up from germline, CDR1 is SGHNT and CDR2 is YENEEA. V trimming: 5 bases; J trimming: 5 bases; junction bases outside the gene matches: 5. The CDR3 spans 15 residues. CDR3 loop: CASSKPSGRVDTQYF. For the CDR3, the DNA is TGTGCCAGCAGCAAACCTAGCGGGAGGGTAGATACGCAGTATTTT.

The CDR3 DNA sequence: TGCGCCAGCAGCCAAGATTCAGGGGGCGTTCAGCCCCAGCATTTT. Protein product: CASSQDSGGVQPQHF. The gene calls are TRBV4-1 and TRBJ1-5, with TRBD1 matching 8 bases. Losses at the gene ends were 0 bases for V and 6 bases for J; bases not matched to a gene: 4. Per germline, CDR1 MGHRA and CDR2 YSYEKL. This CDR3 contains 15 residues.

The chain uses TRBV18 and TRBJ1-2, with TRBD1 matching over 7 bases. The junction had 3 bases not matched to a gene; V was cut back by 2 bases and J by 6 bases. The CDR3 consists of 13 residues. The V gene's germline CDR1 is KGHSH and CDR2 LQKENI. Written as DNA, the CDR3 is TGTGCCAGCTCACCAGACAGGGTTCATGGCTACACCTTC. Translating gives CASSPDRVHGYTF.